This TCR beta chain was recovered during a study of T cells expressing NK-cell markers. Study results and caveats: Dominant NKG2C+ clonotypes in roughly 6 donors made up 1.0-7.0% of CD8+ T cells.

On this clonotype itself: Its antigen is unidentified.

Each CDR3 protein gets one entry in TCRdb, which reprocessed the 5' RACE reads and gives no DNA. The clone table shows some 460,000 distinct CDR3 sequences, with the ten largest holding under 1.5%. Germline V lookup: CDR1 MNHEY, CDR2 SVGEGT. CDR3 size: 14 residues. Sequenced sample: blood T cells: a sorted CD56 or NKG2C T cell subset, CD4+ or CD8+ T cells, or bulk PBMC T cells (not recorded which). This receptor was obtained from a woman between 45 and 60 years old in good health. The chain recombines TRBV6-2 or TRBV6-3 with TRBJ2-5; TCRdb designates TRBD1, a call that cannot be tested without DNA. The chain's CDR3 is CASSYRGRGETQYF.